This T cell receptor beta chain was found in a study of metastatic and nonmetastatic thyroid tumors. The wider study: Samples came from malignant and benign thyroid patients, and repertoires were compared across blood and tumor or nodule tissue.

Trimming left V 3 bases short and J 10 bases short, with 10 bases between. The CDR3 consists of 13 residues. Germline values: CDR1 LNHDA, CDR2 SQIVND (reference sequence). Many counts were recorded for this clone. Thyroid surgery took place with no prior treatment in any patient. TCRdb called clones again from the PCR reads with MiXCR. The sample contains 91,000 or so clones, over 9.5% of which appear only once. This rearrangement joins TRBV19 to TRBJ1-6; D is ambiguous. The specimen sequenced was blood. The receptor was derived from a female donor with papillary thyroid cancer or a benign thyroid nodule (not recorded which). Some clones in this sample may be carry-over from other donors' samples. The CDR3 DNA reads TGTGCCAGTAGTATGGCCGGTGAATCACCCCTCCACTTT. Amino acids: CASSMAGESPLHF.